The 8 T cell receptor beta chains in this list originate from one sample, sequenced in a study of technical replicates of blood from a handful of donors. Profiling relied on immunoSEQ multiplex PCR, and the TCRdb table lists in-frame clones only, not all of them. This repertoire shows roughly 72,000 clones, around 96% found once; its top ten account for less than 0.35%. Material: T cells isolated from PBMCs. The receptors come from a human donor in good health.

The genes are TRBV7-2 and TRBJ1-2, with 8 bases aligning to TRBD1. Germline V gives CDR1 SGHTA, CDR2 FQGNSA. The length of the CDR3 is 15 residues. J gave up 7 bases and V 5 bases, and 12 bases lay outside the gene matches. The CDR3, as DNA: TGTGCCAGCAGCCGAAAGGGACAGGACCCTGGTGGCTACACCTTC. Its protein is CASSRKGQDPGGYTF.

The CDR3 nucleotides read TGTGCCAGCAGCGCGGGACAGGGCAGGACCGGGGAGCTGTTTTTT. It is translated as CASSAGQGRTGELFF. The chain is built from TRBV9 and TRBJ2-2; 9 nucleotides align to TRBD1. The CDR3 has 15 amino acids. V lost 3 bases to trimming and J lost 5 bases; unmatched junction nucleotides: 5. CDR1 and CDR2 (germline): SGDLS, YYNGEE.

The chain recombines TRBV5-1 with TRBJ2-3, with TRBD2 matching over 12 bases. Germline V lookup: CDR1 SGHRS, CDR2 YFSETQ. This CDR3 contains 15 residues. V gave up 3 bases and J gave up 5 bases; unmatched junction bases: 4. The CDR3, as DNA: TGCGCCAGCAGCTCCCTAGCGGGAGGGGTAGATACGCAGTATTTT. Translation gives CASSSLAGGVDTQYF.

The V call is TRBV30, the J call TRBJ1-2; 8 bases are shared with TRBD1. Trimming removed 8 bases from V and 8 bases from J; junction bases left unmatched: 13. CDR3 length equals 13 residues. Germline V gene sequence: CDR1 GTSNPN, CDR2 SVGIG (reference sequence). CDR3 region: CARNRGQVLGYTF. The CDR3, as DNA: TGTGCCAGAAACAGGGGACAGGTGTTAGGCTACACCTTC.

CDR3 DNA: TGTGCCAGTAGTTTCGACAGGGATACCTACGAGCAGTACTTC. Amino acids: CASSFDRDTYEQYF. The chain carries TRBV19 and TRBJ2-7, with 7 bases identical to TRBD1. Germline V gives CDR1 LNHDA, CDR2 SQIVND (reference sequence). The CDR3 loop spans 14 amino acids. The V segment lost 5 bases and the J segment 2 bases; nucleotides outside the gene matches: 6.

The chain employs TRBV14 and TRBJ2-5, with D possibly being TRBD2 (6 bases). This CDR3 is 15 amino acids long. Germline assignment: CDR1 SGHDN and CDR2 FVKESK. The V gene lost 1 base and the J gene lost 3 bases, with 12 bases spanning the gap. CDR3 sequence (DNA): TGTGCCAGCAGCCAAGGCTCGGCTAGCGAAGAGACCCAGTACTTC. It is translated as CASSQGSASEETQYF.

V gene TRBV27 combines with J gene TRBJ2-7; TRBD2 agrees at 7 bases. CDR1 is MNHEY, CDR2 SMNVEV, per germline (reference sequence). The CDR3 has 12 residues. The ends lost 8 bases at V and 4 bases at J; junction bases unmatched: 5. The CDR3 DNA reads TGTGCCAGCGGGGACTATAGGTACGAGCAGTACTTC. Protein product: CASGDYRYEQYF.

This chain joins TRBV28 and TRBJ2-3; TRBD1 agrees at 7 bases. CDR1 is MDHEN and CDR2 is SYDVKM in the germline V gene. The V gene end was trimmed by 5 bases and the J gene end by 0 bases; junction bases not matched to a gene: 5. CDR3 size: 15 residues. The CDR3 sequence: CASSAPGQSTDTQYF. CDR3 nucleotides: TGTGCCAGCAGTGCACCGGGACAGAGCACAGATACGCAGTATTTT.